This T cell receptor beta chain was identified during a study of a mutant IDH1 vaccine in newly diagnosed glioma (dated by TCRdb to the early 2020s). About the full investigation: Vaccination started 4-6 weeks after radiotherapy alone, or was given together with temozolomide cycles in the groups whose treatment included chemotherapy. Six visits were used for peripheral blood collection: V03 (baseline), V05, V07, V10, V12 and V13. The week-35 safety follow-up took place at visit V12, and the week-47 end of study took place at visit V13. Longitudinal TCRB deep sequencing was performed for 25 to 30 treated patients wherever samples were available for exploratory analyses. Prior to enrollment, standard therapy consisting of radiotherapy alone, temozolomide alone, or radiochemotherapy with temozolomide had been administered to patients, with the combination being received by most patients. The 32 treated patients were approximately 62% male and around 40% female, with a mean age of approximately 38 years. Broader findings and caveats from the paper: Changes in the top peripheral T cell clonotypes picked up by TCRB sequencing did not appear to be linked to pseudoprogression. Vaccine-induced immune responses across multiple MHC alleles were detected in 90% to 95% of patients. Selection of PBMC samples for TCRB deep sequencing was based on availability. According to the authors, sample limitations meant that analyses of patient blood samples could not be reproduced.

Details on this clone: The antigen this receptor binds is unknown. It has no much larger one-base neighbor in the sample; base qualities were not kept.

What this sample's time point label stands for: week 35, safety follow-up. A 20-mer mutant IDH1 peptide at 300 micrograms in Montanide made up each vaccine dose, which was injected subcutaneously together with topical imiquimod. Eight vaccinations were administered to patients in weeks 1, 3, 5, 7, 11, 15, 19 and 23, corresponding to visits V03 through V10. Newly diagnosed WHO grade 3 or 4 IDH1-mutant astrocytomas showing loss of nuclear ATRX were present in the donors. The samples were drawn from NOA16, a multicentre, single-arm, open-label phase I trial in Germany that tested a mutant IDH1 peptide vaccine in humans for the first time. The DNeasy Blood and Tissue Kit was used to extract genomic DNA from EDTA blood for TCRB sequencing. Libraries came from the immunoSEQ multiplex PCR assay. Following the manufacturer's protocol, the hsTCRB Kit was used to amplify rearranged TCR beta chain sequences. Sequencing of TCRB libraries was carried out on an Illumina MiSeq. As for the original processing: The proprietary platform of the kit vendor was used for demultiplexing, trimming and gene mapping. In its TCRdb copy, this immuneACCESS table keeps in-frame sequences only and misses some clones. Where compared with another copy, unresolved V genes explain less than half of these, and the others have no known cause. The V and J calls and clone size come from that table; D and trimming were worked out from the DNA. Present in this sample are tens of thousands of clones, approximately 78% of which were seen just once. The ten most abundant clones make up 6% to 7.5% of the sample.

This sequence was found in a woman aged 18 to 35 with glioma. The sample consisted of PBMCs, taken from a glioma patient whose treatment included an IDH1 peptide vaccine.

The nucleotide sequence is TGTGCCAGCAGCTTAGTCTCTCTCCGCACAGATACGCAGTATTTT. Translation gives CASSLVSLRTDTQYF. The sequence joins TRBV7-2 to TRBJ2-3, with no D gene named confidently. Per the germline V gene, SGHTA is the CDR1 and FQGNSA is the CDR2. The CDR3, cysteine through phenylalanine, is 15 amino acids long. The CDR3 DNA has 45 bases and is translated from base 1. V and J are truncated by 1 base and 1 base respectively, leaving an intervening sequence of 9 bases.